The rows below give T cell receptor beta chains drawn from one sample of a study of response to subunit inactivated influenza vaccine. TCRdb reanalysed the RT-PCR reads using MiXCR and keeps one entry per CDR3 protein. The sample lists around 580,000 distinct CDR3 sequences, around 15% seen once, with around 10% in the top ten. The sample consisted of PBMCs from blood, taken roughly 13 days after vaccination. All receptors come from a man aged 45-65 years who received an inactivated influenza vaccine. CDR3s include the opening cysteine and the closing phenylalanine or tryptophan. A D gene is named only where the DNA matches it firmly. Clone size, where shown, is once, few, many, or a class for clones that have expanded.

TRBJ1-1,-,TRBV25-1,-,CASSEDPSGRKAFF,TGTGCCAGCAGTGAGGACCCCTCGGGGCGGAAAGCTTTCTTT
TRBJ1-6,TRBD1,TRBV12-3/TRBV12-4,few,CASSPASLQGNSPLHF,TGTGCCAGCAGTCCCGCTTCCCTACAGGGGAATTCACCCCTCCACTTT
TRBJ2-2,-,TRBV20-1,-,CSARLAGADTGELFF,TGCAGTGCTAGATTGGCGGGGGCTGACACCGGGGAGCTGTTTTTT
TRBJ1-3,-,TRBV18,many,CASSPPGGSRNTIYF,TGTGCCAGCTCACCACCGGGCGGGTCGAGAAACACCATATATTTT
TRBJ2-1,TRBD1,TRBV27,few,CASSYRQGTYNEQFF,TGTGCCAGCAGTTACAGACAGGGGACTTACAATGAGCAGTTCTTC
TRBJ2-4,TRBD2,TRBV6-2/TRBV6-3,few,CASKKRDLAKNIQYF,TGTGCCAGCAAAAAGCGGGACCTTGCCAAAAACATTCAGTACTTC
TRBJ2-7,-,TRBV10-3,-,CAISESRDHTDF,TGTGCCATCAGTGAGTCGCGGGACCACACGGACTTC
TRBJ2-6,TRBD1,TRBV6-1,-,CASSQGVGANVLTF,TGTGCCAGCAGTCAGGGGGTTGGGGCCAACGTCCTGACTTTC
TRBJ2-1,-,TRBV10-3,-,CAISAASSSYNEQFF,TGTGCCATCAGTGCGGCTAGCAGTTCCTATAATGAGCAGTTCTTC
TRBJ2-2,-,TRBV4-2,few,CASSQGLATRNTGELFF,TGTGCCAGCAGCCAAGGCCTGGCGACTAGGAACACCGGGGAGCTGTTTTTT
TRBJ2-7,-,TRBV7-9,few,CASSSNGQTYEQYF,TGTGCCAGCAGCTCAAATGGACAGACCTACGAGCAGTACTTC
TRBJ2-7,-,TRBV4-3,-,CASSQDLGRINEQYF,TGCGCCAGCAGCCAAGACCTCGGCAGGATAAACGAGCAGTACTTC
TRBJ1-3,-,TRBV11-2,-,CASSFNWNSGNTIYF,TGTGCCAGCAGCTTTAATTGGAACTCTGGAAACACCATATATTTT
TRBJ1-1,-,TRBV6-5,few,CASSELGNTEAFF,TGTGCCAGCAGTGAACTCGGTAACACTGAAGCTTTCTTT
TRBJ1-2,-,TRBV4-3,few,CASSQDGARVYGYTF,TGCGCCAGCAGCCAAGATGGGGCTAGGGTCTATGGCTACACCTTC
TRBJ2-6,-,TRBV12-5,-,CASGSSDGSTGANVLTF,TGTGCTAGTGGTTCGTCCGACGGTAGCACCGGGGCCAACGTCCTGACTTTC
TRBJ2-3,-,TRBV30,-,CAWSPRAPSTDTQYF,TGTGCCTGGAGTCCTCGGGCGCCGAGCACAGATACGCAGTATTTT
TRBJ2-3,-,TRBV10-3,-,CATYDRDSTDTQYF,TGTGCCACCTATGATCGGGACAGCACAGATACGCAGTATTTT
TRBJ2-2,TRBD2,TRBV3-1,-,CASSQGLAGSGELFF,TGTGCCAGCAGCCAAGGTCTAGCGGGGAGCGGGGAGCTGTTTTTT
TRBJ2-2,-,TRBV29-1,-,CSVDQGRGTGELFF,TGCAGCGTAGATCAGGGGAGGGGCACCGGGGAGCTGTTTTTT
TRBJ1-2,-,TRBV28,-,CASTTTGAGYGYTF,TGTGCCAGCACCACTACGGGCGCGGGCTATGGCTACACCTTC
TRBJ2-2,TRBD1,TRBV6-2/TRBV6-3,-,CASSYPLGDRGHGELFF,TGTGCCAGCAGTTACCCGCTTGGGGACAGGGGCCACGGGGAGCTGTTTTTT
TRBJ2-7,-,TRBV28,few,CASSLAVGGSYEQYF,TGTGCCAGCAGTTTAGCAGTTGGGGGGTCCTACGAGCAGTACTTC
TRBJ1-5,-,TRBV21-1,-,CASSKALYPRLGNQPQHF,TGTGCCAGCAGCAAAGCGCTTTATCCCCGGCTAGGCAATCAGCCCCAGCATTTT
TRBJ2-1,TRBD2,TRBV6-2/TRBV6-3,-,CASSKDRLAGGREQFF,TGTGCCAGCAGTAAGGACCGACTAGCGGGGGGGCGTGAGCAGTTCTTC
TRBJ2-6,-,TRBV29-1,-,CSVQGTVSGANVLTF,TGCAGCGTCCAAGGGACGGTCTCTGGGGCCAACGTCCTGACTTTC
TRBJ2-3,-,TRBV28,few,CASSLGGSPDTQYF,TGTGCCAGCAGTTTAGGAGGGAGTCCAGATACGCAGTATTTT
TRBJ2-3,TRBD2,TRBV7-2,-,CASSSASGLSTDTQYF,TGTGCCAGCAGCTCCGCTAGCGGACTGAGCACAGATACGCAGTATTTT
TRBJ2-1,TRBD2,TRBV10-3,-,CAISELAGGYNEQFF,TGTGCCATCAGTGAATTAGCGGGAGGTTACAATGAGCAGTTCTTC